These T cell receptor beta chains were read from a single sample in a study of blood T cell repertoires in COVID-19. The table came from immunoSEQ multiplex PCR; TCRdb's copy has only in-frame clones and leaves some out. Altogether a few hundred thousand clones are present, around 87% being singletons, with the ten largest covering 2% to 2.5%. Sample: peripheral blood. The receptors were sampled from a woman in her forties or fifties with acute or convalescent COVID-19. Both conserved end residues are part of each CDR3. Each record gives: CDR3 length, clone size, V gene, D gene, J gene, CDR3 protein, CDR3 DNA. D genes are given only for firm matches. Rows give clone size only sometimes, using once, few, many, or a class for an expanded clone.

length: 14
size: NA
V: TRBV5-1
D: NA
J: TRBJ1-5
CDR3: CASSLALGDQPQHF
DNA: TGCGCCAGCAGCTTGGCCCTCGGGGATCAGCCCCAGCATTTT

length: 13
size: NA
V: TRBV5-4
D: NA
J: TRBJ2-5
CDR3: CASSLEQQETQYF
DNA: TGTGCCAGCAGCTTGGAACAGCAAGAGACCCAGTACTTC

length: 18
size: NA
V: TRBV5-4
D: NA
J: TRBJ1-5
CDR3: CASSLWPQRGTPDQPQHF
DNA: TGTGCCAGCAGCTTGTGGCCCCAACGGGGGACCCCCGATCAGCCCCAGCATTTT

length: 19
size: NA
V: TRBV4-1
D: TRBD1
J: TRBJ1-5
CDR3: CASSQSPGTGPYSNQPQHF
DNA: TGCGCCAGCAGCCAAAGCCCTGGGACAGGGCCATATAGCAATCAGCCCCAGCATTTT

length: 14
size: NA
V: TRBV19
D: NA
J: TRBJ2-3
CDR3: CASGAGPYTDTQYF
DNA: TGTGCCAGTGGCGCGGGACCGTACACAGATACGCAGTATTTT

length: 14
size: NA
V: TRBV18
D: TRBD1
J: TRBJ2-7
CDR3: CASSPRDRDYEQYF
DNA: TGTGCCAGCTCACCGCGGGACAGGGACTACGAGCAGTACTTC

length: 13
size: NA
V: TRBV2
D: NA
J: TRBJ1-3
CDR3: CASSETSGNTIYF
DNA: TGTGCCAGCAGTGAGACATCTGGAAACACCATATATTTT

length: 16
size: NA
V: TRBV5-1
D: NA
J: TRBJ1-3
CDR3: CASSLGRASSGNTIYF
DNA: TGCGCCAGCAGCTTGGGGAGGGCGAGCTCTGGAAACACCATATATTTT

length: 12
size: NA
V: TRBV13
D: NA
J: TRBJ1-4
CDR3: CASSFGDWVGFF
DNA: TGTGCCAGCAGCTTTGGGGACTGGGTAGGTTTTTTT

length: 16
size: NA
V: TRBV10-3
D: NA
J: TRBJ1-3
CDR3: CAISESGSTSGNTIYF
DNA: TGTGCCATCAGTGAGTCCGGGTCTACATCTGGAAACACCATATATTTT

length: 13
size: NA
V: TRBV27
D: NA
J: TRBJ1-1
CDR3: CASNRDQGTEAFF
DNA: TGTGCCAGCAACCGGGATCAGGGGACTGAAGCTTTCTTT

length: 15
size: NA
V: TRBV6-5
D: TRBD2
J: TRBJ2-5
CDR3: CASRTTLAGRETQYF
DNA: TGTGCCAGCAGAACCACACTAGCGGGACGAGAGACCCAGTACTTC

length: 16
size: NA
V: TRBV11-2
D: NA
J: TRBJ1-3
CDR3: CASSLDGLLSGNTIYF
DNA: TGTGCCAGCAGCTTAGACGGACTACTCTCTGGAAACACCATATATTTT

length: 15
size: NA
V: TRBV30
D: TRBD1
J: TRBJ1-2
CDR3: CAWSPPRDSLYGYTF
DNA: TGTGCCTGGAGTCCGCCTCGGGACAGCCTGTATGGCTACACCTTC

length: 15
size: NA
V: TRBV7-2
D: TRBD1
J: TRBJ2-7
CDR3: CASSLPGQGNYEQYF
DNA: TGTGCCAGCAGCCTGCCGGGACAGGGGAACTACGAGCAGTACTTC

length: 18
size: few
V: TRBV7-3
D: TRBD1
J: TRBJ2-7
CDR3: CASSFGTGAVSVSIEQYF
DNA: TGTGCCAGCAGCTTTGGGACAGGGGCGGTCTCGGTTTCTATCGAGCAGTACTTC

length: 15
size: NA
V: TRBV7-9
D: NA
J: TRBJ2-7
CDR3: CASRRLGGADYEQYF
DNA: TGTGCCAGCAGGAGACTTGGCGGAGCGGACTACGAGCAGTACTTC

length: 16
size: NA
V: TRBV5-1
D: TRBD1
J: TRBJ1-1
CDR3: CASSLDGGGFGTEAFF
DNA: TGCGCCAGCAGCTTGGATGGAGGGGGCTTCGGCACTGAAGCTTTCTTT

length: 14
size: NA
V: TRBV24-1
D: NA
J: TRBJ1-3
CDR3: CATSDSGAGNTIYF
DNA: TGTGCCACCAGTGATTCGGGGGCTGGAAACACCATATATTTT

length: 12
size: NA
V: TRBV28
D: NA
J: TRBJ2-1
CDR3: CASSPRQVLLVF
DNA: TGTGCCAGCAGCCCCCGACAGGTTCTGTTGGTCTTC

length: 15
size: NA
V: TRBV3-1/TRBV3-2
D: NA
J: TRBJ2-3
CDR3: CASSQQGWPSDTQYF
DNA: TGTGCCAGCAGCCAACAGGGCTGGCCGAGCGATACGCAGTATTTT

length: 16
size: NA
V: TRBV19
D: TRBD2
J: TRBJ2-1
CDR3: CASSMDPSGSYNEQFF
DNA: TGTGCCAGTAGTATGGATCCTAGCGGGAGCTACAATGAGCAGTTCTTC

length: 17
size: NA
V: TRBV4-2
D: TRBD1
J: TRBJ2-1
CDR3: CASSQVQGARGLDEQFF
DNA: TGTGCCAGCAGCCAAGTGCAGGGGGCCCGGGGGCTTGATGAGCAGTTCTTC

length: 14
size: few
V: TRBV6-5
D: NA
J: TRBJ1-1
CDR3: CASTTRAGNTEAFF
DNA: TGTGCCAGCACAACGAGAGCGGGGAACACTGAAGCTTTCTTT

length: 15
size: NA
V: TRBV7-2
D: NA
J: TRBJ2-1
CDR3: CASSLSRADFNEQFF
DNA: TGTGCCAGCAGCTTGTCCAGGGCCGATTTCAATGAGCAGTTCTTC

length: 14
size: NA
V: TRBV2
D: NA
J: TRBJ1-2
CDR3: CASSENSANYGYTF
DNA: TGTGCCAGCAGTGAGAACAGTGCTAACTATGGCTACACCTTC

length: 18
size: NA
V: TRBV7-9
D: TRBD1
J: TRBJ1-5
CDR3: CASSPPDRGLGSNQPQHF
DNA: TGTGCCAGCAGCCCACCGGACAGGGGATTGGGGAGCAATCAGCCCCAGCATTTT

length: 15
size: NA
V: TRBV3-1/TRBV3-2
D: NA
J: TRBJ1-6
CDR3: CASTQGWSGNSPLHF
DNA: TGTGCCAGCACTCAAGGTTGGTCGGGTAATTCACCCCTCCACTTT

length: 11
size: few
V: TRBV29-1
D: NA
J: TRBJ1-5
CDR3: CSVGEDQPQHF
DNA: TGCAGCGTTGGTGAGGATCAGCCCCAGCATTTT

length: 12
size: NA
V: TRBV12-3/TRBV12-4
D: NA
J: TRBJ1-2
CDR3: CASGGAVRGYTF
DNA: TGTGCCAGCGGGGGGGCGGTCCGGGGCTACACCTTC

length: 14
size: NA
V: TRBV7-2
D: NA
J: TRBJ2-7
CDR3: CASNRNGASYEQYF
DNA: TGTGCCAGCAACCGCAATGGGGCGTCCTACGAGCAGTACTTC

length: 16
size: NA
V: TRBV3-1/TRBV3-2
D: TRBD1
J: TRBJ2-7
CDR3: CASSQEKGQQPYEQYF
DNA: TGTGCCAGCAGCCAAGAAAAGGGACAGCAACCCTACGAGCAGTACTTC

length: 13
size: NA
V: TRBV7-3
D: NA
J: TRBJ1-2
CDR3: CASSSNPNYGYTF
DNA: TGTGCCAGCAGCTCCAATCCTAACTATGGCTACACCTTC

length: 15
size: once
V: TRBV3-1/TRBV3-2
D: NA
J: TRBJ1-2
CDR3: CASSQPGGGATGYTF
DNA: TGTGCCAGCAGCCAGCCCGGGGGGGGCGCAACGGGCTACACCTTC

length: 15
size: NA
V: TRBV9
D: NA
J: TRBJ1-2
CDR3: CASSPNALANYGYTF
DNA: TGTGCCAGCAGCCCTAACGCTCTAGCTAACTATGGCTACACCTTC

length: 17
size: NA
V: TRBV5-1
D: TRBD2
J: TRBJ2-3
CDR3: CASSPDPNREGPDTQYF
DNA: TGCGCCAGCAGCCCCGATCCGAACCGGGAGGGCCCAGATACGCAGTATTTT

length: 14
size: NA
V: TRBV5-1
D: NA
J: TRBJ2-3
CDR3: CASGPGSNEDTQYF
DNA: TGCGCCAGCGGGCCGGGGTCGAACGAAGATACGCAGTATTTT

length: 15
size: NA
V: TRBV3-1/TRBV3-2
D: TRBD2
J: TRBJ2-7
CDR3: CASSHRLAGVHEQYF
DNA: TGTGCCAGCAGCCACAGACTAGCGGGAGTCCACGAGCAGTACTTC

length: 20
size: once
V: TRBV28
D: TRBD2
J: TRBJ2-3
CDR3: CASNTPPGLAGVLGTDTQYF
DNA: TGTGCCAGCAACACCCCTCCGGGACTAGCGGGAGTTTTAGGCACAGATACGCAGTATTTT

length: 14
size: NA
V: TRBV27
D: TRBD2
J: TRBJ2-7
CDR3: CASSSTSGRYEQYF
DNA: TGTGCCAGCAGTTCCACCAGCGGGAGGTACGAGCAGTACTTC

length: 12
size: NA
V: TRBV9
D: NA
J: TRBJ2-2
CDR3: CASSVSYGELFF
DNA: TGTGCCAGCAGCGTATCTTACGGGGAGCTGTTTTTT

length: 15
size: NA
V: TRBV7-2
D: NA
J: TRBJ1-6
CDR3: CASSLEAGKLSPLHF
DNA: TGTGCCAGCAGCTTAGAGGCAGGGAAGTTATCACCCCTCCACTTT

length: 15
size: NA
V: TRBV5-1
D: NA
J: TRBJ1-6
CDR3: CASSLQSSYNSPLHF
DNA: TGCGCCAGCAGCTTACAGAGCTCCTATAATTCACCCCTCCACTTT

length: 13
size: NA
V: TRBV3-1/TRBV3-2
D: NA
J: TRBJ2-3
CDR3: CASSSQGTDTQYF
DNA: TGTGCCAGCAGCTCACAGGGTACAGATACGCAGTATTTT

length: 15
size: NA
V: TRBV28
D: TRBD2
J: TRBJ2-7
CDR3: CASSLWEAGEDEQYF
DNA: TGTGCCAGCAGTTTATGGGAAGCGGGGGAGGACGAGCAGTACTTC

length: 15
size: NA
V: TRBV29-1
D: NA
J: TRBJ1-2
CDR3: CSSLTTKDFNYGYTF
DNA: TGCAGCTCCCTCACGACGAAAGACTTTAACTATGGCTACACCTTC

length: 13
size: NA
V: TRBV18
D: NA
J: TRBJ2-1
CDR3: CASSPGAYNEQFF
DNA: TGTGCCAGCTCACCGGGCGCTTACAATGAGCAGTTCTTC

length: 11
size: NA
V: TRBV30
D: NA
J: TRBJ2-3
CDR3: CASYTGTQQYF
DNA: TGTGCCTCGTATACCGGGACTCAGCAGTATTTT

length: 16
size: NA
V: TRBV7-2
D: TRBD2
J: TRBJ2-7
CDR3: CASSTTTSGGGREQYF
DNA: TGTGCCAGCAGCACCACGACTAGCGGAGGGGGTCGGGAGCAGTACTTC

length: 14
size: NA
V: TRBV27
D: TRBD1
J: TRBJ1-1
CDR3: CASSPRGWVTEAFF
DNA: TGTGCCAGCAGTCCCAGGGGGTGGGTCACTGAAGCTTTCTTT

length: 13
size: NA
V: TRBV27
D: NA
J: TRBJ2-7
CDR3: CASSLLTGDEQYF
DNA: TGTGCCAGCAGTTTACTGACAGGTGACGAGCAGTACTTC

length: 19
size: once
V: TRBV19
D: TRBD2
J: TRBJ2-3
CDR3: CASSNPPGASGRVTDTQYF
DNA: TGTGCCAGTAGTAACCCTCCTGGGGCTAGCGGGAGGGTCACAGATACGCAGTATTTT

length: 18
size: once
V: TRBV4-2
D: NA
J: TRBJ2-3
CDR3: CASSLTARQASSTDTQYF
DNA: TGTGCCAGCAGCCTGACCGCCAGACAGGCTTCTAGCACAGATACGCAGTATTTT

length: 14
size: NA
V: TRBV19
D: NA
J: TRBJ1-6
CDR3: CASSIRGGNSPLHF
DNA: TGTGCCAGTAGTATCCGGGGGGGAAATTCACCCCTCCACTTT

length: 15
size: NA
V: TRBV9
D: TRBD1
J: TRBJ2-5
CDR3: CASSSQRTGRETQYF
DNA: TGTGCCAGCAGCTCCCAACGGACAGGGCGCGAGACCCAGTACTTC

length: 11
size: NA
V: TRBV11-1
D: NA
J: TRBJ2-3
CDR3: CASRGIYTQYF
DNA: TGTGCCAGCCGGGGTATCTATACGCAGTATTTT

length: 15
size: NA
V: TRBV30
D: TRBD1
J: TRBJ2-7
CDR3: CAWMETGGFPYEQYF
DNA: TGTGCCTGGATGGAAACAGGGGGGTTCCCCTACGAGCAGTACTTC

length: 16
size: NA
V: TRBV18
D: TRBD1
J: TRBJ2-5
CDR3: CASSPGRGHILETQYF
DNA: TGTGCCAGCTCACCCGGCAGGGGGCATATATTGGAGACCCAGTACTTC

length: 16
size: NA
V: TRBV21-1
D: NA
J: TRBJ2-7
CDR3: CASSKGIRRSSYEQYF
DNA: TGTGCCAGCAGCAAGGGGATTCGGAGGAGCTCCTACGAGCAGTACTTC